These T cell receptor beta chains were read from a single sample in a study of blood T cell repertoires in COVID-19. Profiled with immunoSEQ multiplex PCR; TCRdb holds only in-frame clones, not every one. The sample records roughly 240,000 clones, around 86% being singletons. The sequenced sample was peripheral blood. The receptors shown here come from a man younger than 35 with active or convalescent COVID-19. CDR3s include the opening cysteine and the closing phenylalanine or tryptophan. A D gene is named only where the DNA matches it firmly. Clone size is not always given. Where it is, it says once, few, many or a class for expanded clones.

v_gene,d_gene,j_gene,abundance,CDR3aa,CDR3nt
TRBV4-3,TRBD1,TRBJ1-4,.,CASSLSDRVGEKLFF,TGCGCCAGCAGCCTATCAGACAGGGTTGGGGAAAAACTGTTTTTT
TRBV6-5,.,TRBJ2-1,.,CASSRVPEGYNEQFF,TGTGCCAGCTCGAGGGTCCCCGAGGGATACAATGAGCAGTTCTTC
TRBV12-3/TRBV12-4,.,TRBJ1-2,.,CASSTRTYGYTF,TGTGCCAGCAGCACTCGTACGTATGGCTACACCTTC
TRBV23-1,TRBD1,TRBJ2-7,.,CASTPDRGQRYEQYF,TGCGCCAGCACCCCCGACAGGGGACAACGCTACGAGCAGTACTTC
TRBV7-2,TRBD2,TRBJ2-3,once,CASSSPAGVADTQYF,TGTGCCAGCAGCTCACCAGCGGGAGTCGCAGATACGCAGTATTTT
TRBV3-1/TRBV3-2,TRBD2,TRBJ2-1,.,CASSHISGSHNEQFF,TGTGCCAGCAGCCATATCAGCGGGAGTCATAATGAGCAGTTCTTC
TRBV29-1,.,TRBJ2-7,.,CSVSGINSYEQYF,TGCAGCGTCAGCGGAATAAACTCCTACGAGCAGTACTTC
TRBV13,TRBD2,TRBJ2-1,.,CASSSPGTRNNEQFF,TGTGCCAGCAGCTCCCCGGGGACTAGGAATAATGAGCAGTTCTTC
TRBV30,.,TRBJ1-4,.,CAWSPPGSLRGEKLFF,TGTGCCTGGAGTCCCCCCGGGTCCCTTAGGGGTGAAAAACTGTTTTTT
TRBV7-9,TRBD1,TRBJ2-3,.,CASSYGQGVYDTQYF,TGTGCCAGCAGCTACGGACAGGGGGTTTATGATACGCAGTATTTT
TRBV9,.,TRBJ1-2,.,CASSVDTRPRGAGYTF,TGTGCCAGCAGCGTAGATACCCGCCCTCGGGGGGCAGGATACACCTTC
TRBV30,TRBD1,TRBJ1-5,.,CAWGPGQSRNQPQHF,TGTGCCTGGGGGCCGGGACAGTCGCGCAATCAGCCCCAGCATTTT
TRBV6-6,.,TRBJ2-2,.,CASRTGFYDTGELFF,TGTGCCAGCAGGACGGGATTTTATGACACCGGGGAGCTGTTTTTT
TRBV6-6,.,TRBJ2-5,.,CASRGGAVTQYF,TGTGCCAGCAGAGGGGGGGCTGTGACCCAGTACTTC
TRBV5-5,.,TRBJ1-5,once,CASSLDPDQPQHF,TGTGCCAGCAGCTTGGACCCAGATCAGCCCCAGCATTTT
TRBV29-1,.,TRBJ2-2,.,CSVPGGPGELFF,TGCAGCGTTCCCGGGGGGCCCGGGGAGCTGTTTTTT
TRBV30,.,TRBJ2-2,once,CAWGTENTGELFF,TGTGCCTGGGGAACAGAGAACACCGGGGAGCTGTTTTTT
TRBV7-2,TRBD1,TRBJ1-1,.,CASSLDGRGAFF,TGTGCCAGCAGCTTAGATGGCAGGGGGGCTTTCTTT
TRBV6-4,.,TRBJ2-2,.,CASSVRGGTGELFF,TGTGCCAGCAGTGTGAGAGGAGGAACCGGGGAGCTGTTTTTT
TRBV4-1,.,TRBJ2-1,.,CASSQPRNNEQFF,TGCGCCAGCAGCCAACCTAGGAACAATGAGCAGTTCTTC
TRBV10-3,TRBD2,TRBJ2-2,few,CAISALAGGNTGELFF,TGTGCCATCAGTGCACTAGCGGGAGGGAACACCGGGGAGCTGTTTTTT
TRBV28,.,TRBJ1-5,once,CASSLGGGPQHF,TGTGCCAGCAGTTTGGGCGGAGGGCCCCAGCATTTT
TRBV29-1,.,TRBJ2-2,few,CSVEEQGHGELFF,TGCAGCGTTGAGGAACAGGGTCACGGGGAGCTGTTTTTT
TRBV28,.,TRBJ2-1,.,CASSSPGASHNEQFF,TGTGCCAGCAGTTCCCCGGGAGCTTCCCACAATGAGCAGTTCTTC
TRBV19,.,TRBJ2-7,.,CASNGAPRGEQYF,TGTGCCAGTAATGGGGCCCCCAGGGGCGAACAGTACTTC
TRBV5-1,TRBD2,TRBJ2-7,once,CASSLALGSGTSRYYEQYF,TGCGCCAGCAGCTTGGCCTTAGGTTCCGGGACTAGCCGTTACTACGAGCAGTACTTC
TRBV5-4,TRBD2,TRBJ2-5,few,CASSSRGGETQYF,TGTGCCAGCAGCTCTCGGGGGGGAGAGACCCAGTACTTC
TRBV27,TRBD2,TRBJ2-1,.,CASSSGTSGWESYNEQFF,TGTGCCAGCAGTTCAGGGACTAGCGGGTGGGAATCCTACAATGAGCAGTTCTTC
TRBV19,.,TRBJ1-2,.,CASSIGRNYYGYTF,TGTGCCAGTAGTATCGGCAGGAATTACTATGGCTACACCTTC
TRBV29-1,TRBD1,TRBJ2-3,few,CSVEGEDRGRDTQYF,TGCAGCGTTGAAGGCGAGGACAGGGGGCGGGATACGCAGTATTTT
TRBV5-1,.,TRBJ1-1,.,CASSRQEKNTEAFF,TGCGCCAGCAGCAGACAGGAGAAGAACACTGAAGCTTTCTTT
TRBV9,.,TRBJ1-2,.,CASSPPGGPVYGYTF,TGTGCCAGCAGCCCTCCCGGGGGGCCCGTCTATGGCTACACCTTC
TRBV12-3/TRBV12-4,TRBD2,TRBJ2-1,.,CASSLGGLSFF,TGTGCCAGCAGTTTAGGGGGACTATCGTTCTTC
TRBV10-2,.,TRBJ1-5,once,CASSVSNQPQHF,TGCGCCAGCAGTGTATCCAATCAGCCCCAGCATTTT
TRBV4-2,.,TRBJ2-7,once,CASSQGGDLSEQYF,TGTGCCAGCAGCCAAGGCGGGGACCTTTCCGAGCAGTACTTC
TRBV18,TRBD1,TRBJ2-2,.,CASSFRDRGHFNTGELFF,TGTGCCAGCTCATTCCGGGACAGGGGCCATTTCAACACCGGGGAGCTGTTTTTT
TRBV9,TRBD2,TRBJ2-5,once,CASSRTSGSGETQYF,TGTGCCAGCAGCCGAACTAGCGGGAGCGGAGAGACCCAGTACTTC
TRBV7-2,TRBD1,TRBJ1-4,.,CASSPGQGREKLFF,TGTGCCAGCAGCCCGGGACAGGGGCGAGAAAAACTGTTTTTT
TRBV5-4,.,TRBJ2-7,.,CASSLGLSDRQQYF,TGTGCCAGCAGCTTGGGTCTCTCCGACAGACAGCAGTACTTC
TRBV5-6,.,TRBJ2-7,.,CASSWAGENYEQYF,TGTGCCAGCAGCTGGGCAGGGGAGAACTACGAGCAGTACTTC
TRBV12-3/TRBV12-4,.,TRBJ1-1,once,CASGREQWTEAFF,TGTGCCAGCGGTCGAGAACAGTGGACTGAAGCTTTCTTT
TRBV15,TRBD2,TRBJ2-3,.,CATSSAARLAGGTDTQYF,TGTGCCACCAGCTCCGCGGCCCGGCTAGCGGGGGGCACAGATACGCAGTATTTT
TRBV6-5,TRBD1,TRBJ1-6,.,CASSMGQGYSPLHF,TGTGCCAGCAGCATGGGACAGGGGTATTCACCCCTCCACTTT